These 28 T cell receptor beta chains were sequenced from one sample in a study of blood T cell repertoires in COVID-19. Generated by immunoSEQ multiplex PCR, the TCRdb table keeps only in-frame clones and is missing some. The sample has approximately 240,000 clones, 80% to 85% seen once. The specimen was peripheral blood. These receptor sequences come from a woman aged 60 to 75 with acute or convalescent COVID-19.

This clone appeared a few times. This chain uses TRBV27 with TRBJ1-4, with D perhaps TRBD1 (5 bases). CDR1 and CDR2 from the germline V gene are MNHEY and SMNVEV (reference sequence). The V gene lost 8 bases and the J gene lost 8 bases, with 39 bases spanning the gap. The CDR3 covers 21 residues. The CDR3 loop reads CASGPTAWGWDRRERFEKLFF. The CDR3 coding sequence is TGTGCCAGCGGGCCCACAGCATGGGGGTGGGACCGGAGGGAGAGGTTCGAAAAACTGTTTTTT.

CDR3 in DNA: TGTGCCAGTAGTATAACAGGGAGCTATGGCTACACCTTC. Translation: CASSITGSYGYTF. The rearrangement joins TRBV19 to TRBJ1-2; D is possibly TRBD1 (6 bases). The CDR3 sequence is 13 residues long. Germline values: CDR1 LNHDA, CDR2 SQIVND (reference sequence). V was shortened by 2 bases and J by 4 bases, with 8 bases between the two germline ends.

This clone was observed once. The chain couples TRBV2 to TRBJ2-3; 7 nucleotides align to TRBD1. V lost 3 bases and J lost 3; bases outside the gene matches: 9. Germline CDR1 SNHLY, CDR2 FYNNEI. This CDR3 has 16 residues. CDR3 bases: TGTGCCAGCAGTGACATTACAGGGGTGGGGACAGATACGCAGTATTTT. It is translated as CASSDITGVGTDTQYF.

The chain combines TRBV5-1 with TRBJ2-1; 13 nucleotides agree with TRBD2. Germline V lookup: CDR1 SGHRS, CDR2 YFSETQ. The J segment lost 10 bases and the V segment lost 3 bases, leaving 10 bases of the junction unmatched. This CDR3 has 16 residues. For the CDR3, the DNA is TGCGCCAGCAGCTACTTCGGGACTAGCGGGGAGAGGGAGCAGTTCTTC. Protein sequence: CASSYFGTSGEREQFF.

The chain recombines TRBV3-1 (or the pseudogene TRBV3-2) with TRBJ2-1, with D perhaps matching TRBD2 (6 bases). Trimming pared 0 bases from V and 8 bases from J, leaving 20 bases between. The CDR3 runs 17 residues. CDR1 is LGHDT, CDR2 YNNKEL, per germline (reference sequence). CDR3 protein: CASSQEYQGLIIDEQFF. CDR3 DNA sequence: TGTGCCAGCAGCCAAGAGTATCAGGGACTGATCATCGATGAGCAGTTCTTC.

This clone was observed a handful of times. This chain links TRBV4-1 with TRBJ1-5, with TRBD1 as a possible D gene (5 bases). Between the trimmed V and J ends, which lost 0 bases and 0 bases, there was a span of 9 bases. CDR1 is MGHRA and CDR2 is YSYEKL in the germline V gene. CDR3 length: 16 amino acids. CDR3 DNA sequence: TGCGCCAGCAGCCAAGAAGCAGGGTATAGCAATCAGCCCCAGCATTTT. Amino acids: CASSQEAGYSNQPQHF.

The chain links TRBV5-4 to TRBJ1-1; 7 nucleotides line up with TRBD1. There are 12 residues in the CDR3. The ends lost 4 bases at V and 7 bases at J; junction bases unmatched: 4. CDR1 and CDR2 (germline): SGHNT, YYREEE (reference sequence). The CDR3 region is CASSMRDSEAFF. The CDR3, as DNA: TGTGCCAGCAGCATGAGGGACAGTGAAGCTTTCTTT.

This rearrangement joins TRBV19 to TRBJ2-1; D perhaps matches TRBD2 (6 bases). Germline V gives CDR1 LNHDA, CDR2 SQIVND (reference sequence). With 6 bases removed from V and 4 bases from J, the gap between germline ends came to 13 bases. CDR3 length: 14 amino acids. The CDR3 DNA is TGTGCCAGTAGACCAGGACTAACTTACAATGAGCAGTTCTTC. Translated: CASRPGLTYNEQFF.

The V and J genes are TRBV19 and TRBJ1-4; 7 bases map to TRBD1. This CDR3 region has 15 residues. Germline loops: CDR1 LNHDA, CDR2 SQIVND (reference sequence). The V segment lost 8 bases and the J segment 4 bases; nucleotides outside the gene matches: 10. The CDR3 coding sequence is TGTGCCAGTGGGAAGACAGGGCAGATTAATGAAAAACTGTTTTTT. It codes for CASGKTGQINEKLFF.

This chain connects TRBV5-4 to TRBJ1-6, with D perhaps TRBD1 (6 bases). This CDR3 is 16 amino acids long. The germline V gene has CDR1 SGHNT and CDR2 YYREEE (reference sequence). V was clipped by 4 bases and J by 5 bases, with 16 bases between them. The CDR3 is CASSRDRRRDNSPLHF. The CDR3 DNA sequence: TGTGCCAGCAGCCGAGACAGGAGAAGGGATAATTCACCCCTCCACTTT. Supplemented by reference TRBV5-4 and TRBJ1-6, the full variable domain reads ETGVTQSPTHLIKTRGQQVTLRCSSQSGHNTVSWYQQALGQGPQFIFQYYREEENGRGNFPPRFSGLQFPNYSSELNVNALELDDSALYLCASSRDRRRDNSPLHFGNGTRLTVT.

With respect to this clone: At the DNA level, this CDR3 is encoded by other sequences in the same sample as well. V and J are TRBV20-1 and TRBJ2-7, with D possibly being TRBD1 (6 bases). CDR1 is DFQATT and CDR2 is SNEGSKA in the germline V gene (reference sequence). This CDR3 is built from 13 residues. Trimming removed 3 bases from V and 3 bases from J, with 12 bases in between. DNA of the CDR3: TGCAGTGCTAGTCTTCAACAGGGCTACGAGCAGTACTTC. The encoded protein is CSASLQQGYEQYF.

Of note for this clone: Other DNA sequences in this sample translate to the same CDR3. The rearrangement links TRBV3-1 (or the pseudogene TRBV3-2) to TRBJ1-3; D gene unclear. Trimming shortened V by 3 bases and J by 3 bases, and 3 bases separated the two germline ends. This CDR3 has 12 residues. CDR1 is LGHDT, CDR2 YNNKEL, per germline (reference sequence). CDR3 sequence: CASSHRGNTIYF. The CDR3 region has the DNA TGTGCCAGCAGCCATCGTGGAAACACCATATATTTT.

The V and J genes are TRBV2 and TRBJ1-4, with TRBD1 as a possible D gene (6 bases). Trimming pared 9 bases from V and 11 bases from J, leaving 22 bases between. In germline, CDR1 is SNHLY, CDR2 FYNNEI. There are 14 residues in the CDR3. The CDR3 DNA follows: TGTGCCAGTAACCTGGAGGCAGGGGCCGACAAACTGTTTTTT. Encoded protein: CASNLEAGADKLFF.

The chain couples TRBV19 to TRBJ1-1; 8 nucleotides match TRBD1. The J segment lost 6 bases and the V segment lost 8 bases, leaving 8 bases of the junction unmatched. The CDR3 runs to 13 residues. CDR1 and CDR2 from the germline V gene are LNHDA and SQIVND (reference sequence). The chain's CDR3 is CASHPGQVAEAFF. DNA of the CDR3: TGTGCCAGTCACCCGGGACAGGTAGCTGAAGCTTTCTTT.

The chain is built from TRBV24-1 and TRBJ1-5; D not certain. The V and J ends lost 5 bases and 3 bases respectively, with 10 bases between them. The CDR3 has 14 residues. Per the germline V gene, CDR1 is KGHDR and CDR2 is SFDVKD. The CDR3 here is CATSVPGPNQPQHF. CDR3 nucleotides: TGTGCCACCAGTGTTCCGGGTCCCAATCAGCCCCAGCATTTT.

J is TRBJ1-2 and V is TRBV19; TRBD1 matches at 9 bases. This CDR3 is built from 15 residues. Germline CDR1 reads LNHDA; CDR2 reads SQIVND (reference sequence). J gave up 4 bases and V 5 bases, and 8 bases lay outside the gene matches. As DNA, the CDR3 is TGTGCCAGTAGTCGAGAGGGACAGGGACTCTATGGCTACACCTTC. Translating it yields CASSREGQGLYGYTF.

The rearrangement joins TRBV11-2 to TRBJ2-5; TRBD2 matches 10 bases. The J segment lost 7 bases and the V segment lost 0 bases, leaving 5 bases of the junction unmatched. From germline, CDR1 is SGHAT and CDR2 FQNNGV. CDR3 length equals 15 residues. Written as DNA, the CDR3 is TGTGCCAGCAGCTTAGATCGACTAGCGGGTTCGACCCAGTACTTC. It encodes CASSLDRLAGSTQYF. The variable domain in full, completed from reference TRBV11-2 and TRBJ2-5, reads EAGVAQSPRYKIIEKRQSVAFWCNPISGHATLYWYQQILGQGPKLLIQFQNNGVVDDSQLPKDRFSAERLKGVDSTLKIQPAKLEDSAVYLCASSLDRLAGSTQYFGPGTRLLVL.

The V call is TRBV5-1, the J call TRBJ1-2; D not resolved. Germline assignment: CDR1 SGHRS and CDR2 YFSETQ. Between the trimmed V and J ends, which lost 4 bases and 2 bases, there was a span of 12 bases. CDR3 length: 14 residues. CDR3 in DNA: TGCGCCAGCAGCCAGATGGGCAGCAACTATGGCTACACCTTC. This sequence encodes CASSQMGSNYGYTF.

The J gene is TRBJ1-2, the V gene TRBV5-1; TRBD1 matches at 7 bases. The V gene's germline CDR1 is SGHRS and CDR2 YFSETQ. Trimming removed 2 bases from V and 0 bases from J; junction bases left unmatched: 7. This CDR3 has 16 residues. Here the CDR3 reads CASSLTPGGTNYGYTF. The DNA of the CDR3 is TGCGCCAGCAGCTTAACCCCAGGGGGGACTAACTATGGCTACACCTTC. Using reference TRBV5-1 and TRBJ1-2 for the parts outside the CDR3, the full variable domain is KAGVTQTPRYLIKTRGQQVTLSCSPISGHRSVSWYQQTPGQGLQFLFEYFSETQRNKGNFPGRFSGRQFSNSRSEMNVSTLELGDSALYLCASSLTPGGTNYGYTFGSGTRLTVV.

This chain joins TRBV24-1 and TRBJ1-2; 7 bases are shared with TRBD1. CDR3 length: 13 amino acids. The germline CDR1 and CDR2 sequences are KGHDR and SFDVKD. V was clipped by 4 bases and J by 8 bases; unmatched bases: 6. The DNA for the CDR3 is TGTGCCACCAGTGACCCGACAGGGCGAGGCTACACCTTC. This encodes CATSDPTGRGYTF.

The chain uses TRBV3-1 (or the pseudogene TRBV3-2) and TRBJ2-5; 14 nucleotides align to TRBD2. This CDR3 has 17 amino acids. Germline trimming cut 1 base from V and 6 bases from J; bases unmatched to any gene: 7. Looked up from germline, CDR1 is LGHDT and CDR2 is YNNKEL (reference sequence). The CDR3 reads CASSQAGLAGDWKTQYF. The CDR3 DNA is TGTGCCAGCAGCCAAGCGGGACTAGCGGGAGATTGGAAGACCCAGTACTTC.

The V call is TRBV18, the J call TRBJ1-4; TRBD1 matches at 7 bases. Germline values: CDR1 KGHSH, CDR2 LQKENI. V was clipped by 2 bases and J by 6 bases; unmatched bases: 6. The CDR3 extends over 15 amino acids. For the CDR3, the DNA is TGTGCCAGCTCACCAGTTCAGGGGGTCTATGAAAAACTGTTTTTT. It translates to CASSPVQGVYEKLFF.

The V gene is TRBV14, the J gene TRBJ2-3; TRBD2 matches 11 bases. With 3 bases clipped from V and 2 bases from J, the junction kept 4 bases outside the gene matches. The CDR3 extends over 16 amino acids. Germline values: CDR1 SGHDN, CDR2 FVKESK. For the CDR3, the DNA is TGTGCCAGCAGCCAGACTAGCGGGGCCGCCACAGATACGCAGTATTTT. Residues: CASSQTSGAATDTQYF.

This sequence joins TRBV27 and TRBJ2-1; 7 bases line up with TRBD1. This CDR3 region has 15 residues. Germline V gene sequence: CDR1 MNHEY, CDR2 SMNVEV (reference sequence). Unmatched junction bases numbered 7, after V lost 5 bases and J lost 3 bases. The CDR3 loop reads CASSRTSGGYNEQFF. The CDR3, as DNA: TGTGCCAGCAGTCGAACATCAGGGGGCTACAATGAGCAGTTCTTC.

The chain recombines TRBV13 with TRBJ2-1, with 8 bases aligning to TRBD1. Germline V gene sequence: CDR1 PRHDT, CDR2 FYEKMQ (reference sequence). The CDR3 length is 16 residues. V dropped 5 bases and J dropped 3; count of bases not matched to a gene: 9. The CDR3 region has the DNA TGTGCCAGCAGCCCCCGACAGGGGAAAGGCTACAATGAGCAGTTCTTC. As protein: CASSPRQGKGYNEQFF.

This chain connects TRBV19 to TRBJ2-3; TRBD1 is a possible D gene (6 bases). The germline gives CDR1 LNHDA, CDR2 SQIVND (reference sequence). V was trimmed by 6 bases and J by 3 bases, leaving 22 bases between them. The CDR3 totals 17 residues. The CDR3: CASRHPRAGDGTDTQYF. As DNA, the CDR3 is TGTGCCAGTAGGCATCCCCGGGCAGGGGATGGGACAGATACGCAGTATTTT.

This rearrangement joins TRBV29-1 to TRBJ2-7, with D possibly being TRBD2 (7 bases). The CDR3 runs to 14 residues. Germline CDR1 SQVTM, CDR2 ANQGSEA. Trimming stripped 7 bases from V and 4 bases from J, with 20 bases between. The CDR3 DNA reads as TGCAGCGCCACCTTAGGTGGGGGGGCTTACGAGCAGTACTTC. It encodes CSATLGGGAYEQYF.

The chain couples TRBV4-2 to TRBJ1-5, with unresolved D. Trimming cost V 1 base and J 0 bases, with 4 bases left between them. This CDR3 contains 14 residues. Germline CDR1 reads LGHNA; CDR2 reads YNFKEQ. As DNA, the CDR3 is TGTGCCAGCAGCCAAGCGTATAGCAATCAGCCCCAGCATTTT. Translation gives CASSQAYSNQPQHF.